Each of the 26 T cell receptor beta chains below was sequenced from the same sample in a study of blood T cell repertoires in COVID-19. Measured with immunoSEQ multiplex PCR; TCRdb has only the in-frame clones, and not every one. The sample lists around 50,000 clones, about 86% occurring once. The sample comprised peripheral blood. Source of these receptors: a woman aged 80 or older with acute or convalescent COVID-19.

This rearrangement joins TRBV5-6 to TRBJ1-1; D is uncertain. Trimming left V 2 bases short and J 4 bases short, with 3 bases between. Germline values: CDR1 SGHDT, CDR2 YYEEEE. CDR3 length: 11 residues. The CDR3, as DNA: TGTGCCAGCAGCTTTAGCACTGAAGCTTTCTTT. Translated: CASSFSTEAFF.

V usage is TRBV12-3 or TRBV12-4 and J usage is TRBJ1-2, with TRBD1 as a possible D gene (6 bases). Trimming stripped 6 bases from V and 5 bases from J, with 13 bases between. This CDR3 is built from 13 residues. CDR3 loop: CASSRGGGYGYTF. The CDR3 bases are TGTGCCAGCAGCCGGGGGGGCGGGTATGGCTACACCTTC.

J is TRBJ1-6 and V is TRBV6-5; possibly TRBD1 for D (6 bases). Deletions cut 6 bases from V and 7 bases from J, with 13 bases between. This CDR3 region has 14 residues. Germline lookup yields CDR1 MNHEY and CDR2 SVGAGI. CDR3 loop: CASRWTDPNSPLHF. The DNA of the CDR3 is TGTGCCAGCAGATGGACAGACCCAAATTCACCCCTCCACTTT.

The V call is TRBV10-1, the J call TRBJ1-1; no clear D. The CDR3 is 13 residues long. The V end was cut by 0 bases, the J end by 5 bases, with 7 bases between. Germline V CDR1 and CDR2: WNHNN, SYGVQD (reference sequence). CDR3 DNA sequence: TGCGCCAGCAGTGAGTCGGAGGGAACTGAAGCTTTCTTT. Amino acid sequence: CASSESEGTEAFF.

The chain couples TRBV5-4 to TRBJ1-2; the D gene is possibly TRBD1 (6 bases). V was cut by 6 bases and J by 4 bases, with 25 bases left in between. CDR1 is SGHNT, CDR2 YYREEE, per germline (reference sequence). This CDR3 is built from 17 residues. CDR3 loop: CASTKSTVGTSLYGYTF. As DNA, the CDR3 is TGTGCCAGCACCAAATCAACCGTCGGGACATCTCTCTATGGCTACACCTTC.

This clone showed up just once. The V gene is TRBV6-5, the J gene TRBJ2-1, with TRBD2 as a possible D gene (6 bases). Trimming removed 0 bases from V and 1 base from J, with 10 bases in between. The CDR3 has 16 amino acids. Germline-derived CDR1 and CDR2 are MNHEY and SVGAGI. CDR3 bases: TGTGCCAGCAGTTACTCGGCTGGGGGGTCCTACAATGAGCAGTTCTTC. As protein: CASSYSAGGSYNEQFF.

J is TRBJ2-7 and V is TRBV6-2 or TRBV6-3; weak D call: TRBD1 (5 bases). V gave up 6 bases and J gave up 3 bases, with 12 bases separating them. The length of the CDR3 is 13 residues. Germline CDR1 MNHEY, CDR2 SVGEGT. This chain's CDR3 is CASSLDSNYEQYF. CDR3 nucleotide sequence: TGTGCCAGCAGCCTCGACAGTAACTACGAGCAGTACTTC.

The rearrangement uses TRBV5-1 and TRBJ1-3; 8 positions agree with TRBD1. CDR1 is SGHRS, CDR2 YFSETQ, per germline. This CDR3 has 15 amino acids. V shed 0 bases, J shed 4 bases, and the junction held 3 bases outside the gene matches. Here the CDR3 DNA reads TGCGCCAGCAGCTTGGAACGACAGGGGGGAAACACCATATATTTT. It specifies CASSLERQGGNTIYF.

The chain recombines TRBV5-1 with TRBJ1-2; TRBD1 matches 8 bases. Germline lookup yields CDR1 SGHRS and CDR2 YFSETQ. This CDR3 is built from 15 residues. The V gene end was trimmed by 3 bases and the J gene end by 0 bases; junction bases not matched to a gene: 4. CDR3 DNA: TGCGCCAGCAGCTCTGGGACAGGCTCTAACTATGGCTACACCTTC. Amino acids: CASSSGTGSNYGYTF.

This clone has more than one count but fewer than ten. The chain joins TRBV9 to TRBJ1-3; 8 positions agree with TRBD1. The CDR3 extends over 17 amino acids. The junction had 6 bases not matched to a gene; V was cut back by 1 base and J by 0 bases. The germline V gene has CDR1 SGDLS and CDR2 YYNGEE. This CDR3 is CASSVTGTGNSGNTIYF. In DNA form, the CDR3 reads TGTGCCAGCAGCGTAACCGGGACAGGTAACTCTGGAAACACCATATATTTT.

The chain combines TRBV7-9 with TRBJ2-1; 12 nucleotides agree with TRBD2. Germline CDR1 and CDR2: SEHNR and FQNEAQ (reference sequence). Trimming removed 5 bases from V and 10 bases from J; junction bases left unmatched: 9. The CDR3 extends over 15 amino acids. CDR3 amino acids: CASSPSGGAHGEQFF. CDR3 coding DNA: TGTGCCAGCAGCCCTAGCGGGGGGGCCCATGGCGAGCAGTTCTTC.

The CDR3 DNA reads TGTGCCAGCAGTTACCCCCCCACAGGGGGCTTCTACGAGCAGTACTTC. Translation: CASSYPPTGGFYEQYF. The chain joins TRBV6-2 or TRBV6-3 to TRBJ2-7, with 9 bases identical to TRBD1. The CDR3 covers 16 residues. J lost 3 bases, V lost 2 bases, and 8 bases had no gene match. The germline V gene has CDR1 MNHEY and CDR2 SVGEGT.

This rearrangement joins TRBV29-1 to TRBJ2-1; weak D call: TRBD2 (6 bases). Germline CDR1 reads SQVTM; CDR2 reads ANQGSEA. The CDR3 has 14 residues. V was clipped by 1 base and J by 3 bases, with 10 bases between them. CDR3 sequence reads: CSVEGTGLYNEQFF. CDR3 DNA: TGCAGCGTTGAAGGGACGGGACTCTACAATGAGCAGTTCTTC.

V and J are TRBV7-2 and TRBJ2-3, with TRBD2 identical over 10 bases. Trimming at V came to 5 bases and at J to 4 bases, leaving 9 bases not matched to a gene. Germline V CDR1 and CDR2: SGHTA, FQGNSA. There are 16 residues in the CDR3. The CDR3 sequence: CASSPQLAGIADTQYF. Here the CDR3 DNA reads TGTGCCAGCAGCCCCCAACTAGCGGGGATCGCAGATACGCAGTATTTT.

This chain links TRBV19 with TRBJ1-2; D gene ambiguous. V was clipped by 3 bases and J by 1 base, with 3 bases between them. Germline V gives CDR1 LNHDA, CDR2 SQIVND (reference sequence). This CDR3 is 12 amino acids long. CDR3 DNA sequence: TGTGCCAGTAGTATGTATAACTATGGCTACACCTTC. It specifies CASSMYNYGYTF.

The CDR3 is CASSHWRAETQYF. Here the CDR3 DNA reads TGTGCCAGCTCCCATTGGAGGGCAGAGACCCAGTACTTC. The genes are TRBV12-3 or TRBV12-4 and TRBJ2-5, with D maybe TRBD2 (6 bases). The germline V and J ends were trimmed by 8 bases and 4 bases, with 14 bases remaining between them. CDR3 size: 13 residues.

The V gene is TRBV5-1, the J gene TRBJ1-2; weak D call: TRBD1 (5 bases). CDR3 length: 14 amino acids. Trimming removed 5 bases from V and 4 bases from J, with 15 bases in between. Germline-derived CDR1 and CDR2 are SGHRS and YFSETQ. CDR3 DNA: TGCGCCAGCAGGGTGGAGTCAGGGCCCTATGGCTACACCTTC. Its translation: CASRVESGPYGYTF.

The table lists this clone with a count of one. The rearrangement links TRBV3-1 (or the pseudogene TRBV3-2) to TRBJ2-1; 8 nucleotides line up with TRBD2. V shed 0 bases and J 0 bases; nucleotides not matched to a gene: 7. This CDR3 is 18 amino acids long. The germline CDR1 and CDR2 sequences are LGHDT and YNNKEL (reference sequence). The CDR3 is CASSQEVPGLASYNEQFF. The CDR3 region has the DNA TGTGCCAGCAGCCAAGAAGTCCCAGGACTAGCCTCCTACAATGAGCAGTTCTTC.

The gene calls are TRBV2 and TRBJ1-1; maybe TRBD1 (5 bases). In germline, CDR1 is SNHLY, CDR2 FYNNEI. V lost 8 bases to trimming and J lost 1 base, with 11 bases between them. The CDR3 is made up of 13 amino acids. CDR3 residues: CASGPGANTEAFF. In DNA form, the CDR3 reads TGTGCCAGCGGTCCTGGGGCGAACACTGAAGCTTTCTTT. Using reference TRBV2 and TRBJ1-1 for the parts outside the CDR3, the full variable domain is EPEVTQTPSHQVTQMGQEVILRCVPISNHLYFYWYRQILGQKVEFLVSFYNNEISEKSEIFDDQFSVERPDGSNFTLKIRSTKLEDSAMYFCASGPGANTEAFFGQGTRLTVV.

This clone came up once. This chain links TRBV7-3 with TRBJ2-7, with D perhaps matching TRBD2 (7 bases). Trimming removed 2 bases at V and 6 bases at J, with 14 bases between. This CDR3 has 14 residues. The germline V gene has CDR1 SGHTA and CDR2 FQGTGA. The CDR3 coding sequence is TGTGCCAGCAGCTTACCTCGGGGGGCGGGCGAGCAGTACTTC. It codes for CASSLPRGAGEQYF.

The CDR3 sequence is CASSLGDSAYEQYF. CDR3 nucleotide sequence: TGTGCCAGCAGCTTAGGGGACAGCGCCTACGAGCAGTACTTC. V gene TRBV7-6 combines with J gene TRBJ2-7; 7 bases line up with TRBD1. Germline V gene lookup returns CDR1 SGHVS and CDR2 FNYEAQ. Trimming removed 1 base from V and 2 bases from J; junction bases left unmatched: 2. This CDR3 contains 14 residues.

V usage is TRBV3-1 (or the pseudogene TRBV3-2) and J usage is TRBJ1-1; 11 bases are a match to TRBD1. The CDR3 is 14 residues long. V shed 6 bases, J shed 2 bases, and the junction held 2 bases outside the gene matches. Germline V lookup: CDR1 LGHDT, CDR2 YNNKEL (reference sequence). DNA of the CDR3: TGTGCCAGCAGATGGACAGGGGGCAACACTGAAGCTTTCTTT. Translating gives CASRWTGGNTEAFF.

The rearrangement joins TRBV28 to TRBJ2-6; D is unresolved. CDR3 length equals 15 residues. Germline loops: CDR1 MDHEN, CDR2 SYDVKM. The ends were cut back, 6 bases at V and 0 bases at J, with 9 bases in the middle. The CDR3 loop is CASRLLGSGANVLTF. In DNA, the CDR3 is TGTGCCAGCAGACTCCTAGGCTCTGGGGCCAACGTCCTGACTTTC.

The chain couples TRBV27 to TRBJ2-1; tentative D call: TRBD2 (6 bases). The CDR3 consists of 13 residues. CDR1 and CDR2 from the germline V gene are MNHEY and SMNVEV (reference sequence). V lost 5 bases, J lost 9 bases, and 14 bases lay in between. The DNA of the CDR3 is TGTGCCAGCAGTACCCCGGGGGAAGGTGAGCAGTTCTTC. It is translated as CASSTPGEGEQFF.

The CDR3 coding sequence is TGTGCCAGCAGTTACTTTACAGGGAACACCGGGGAGCTGTTTTTT. As protein: CASSYFTGNTGELFF. The V gene is TRBV6-2 or TRBV6-3, the J gene TRBJ2-2; weak D call: TRBD1 (5 bases). Germline CDR1 is MNHEY and CDR2 is SVGEGT. V was trimmed by 1 base and J by 1 base, leaving 7 bases between them. The CDR3 loop spans 15 amino acids.

The CDR3 nucleotides are TGTGCCAGCAGCCCGATGCGGGGAGACTATCGGTCCAATGAGCAGTTCTTC. Translated: CASSPMRGDYRSNEQFF. The rearrangement uses TRBV14 and TRBJ2-1; D possibly corresponds to TRBD2 (6 bases). V lost 4 bases, J lost 6 bases, and 22 bases lay in between. Looked up from germline, CDR1 is SGHDN and CDR2 is FVKESK. This CDR3 contains 17 residues.